What follows is one TCR beta chain and its context. The CDR3 contains 14 residues. CDR1 is SGHKS and CDR2 is YYEKEE in the germline V gene (reference sequence). V gave up 4 bases and J gave up 0 bases, with 8 bases separating them. This specimen comes from a study of blood T cell repertoires in COVID-19. About the research overall: The United States, Italy and Spain provided the acute and convalescent COVID-19 samples. The cDNA or gDNA used as material had been derived from T cells, B-cell-depleted T cells, or PBMCs.

Using immunoSEQ multiplex PCR, the repertoire was profiled, and TCRdb retains in-frame clones only, with some absent. Of about 150,000 clones listed, around 88% are singletons. V is TRBV5-5 and J is TRBJ1-5; D is uncertain. This TCR was sampled from a human donor in a cohort sampled during active COVID-19. The specimen sequenced was peripheral blood. CDR3 coding DNA: TGTGCCAGCAGCGGTCAGGTTAGCAATCAGCCCCAGCATTTT. It is translated as CASSGQVSNQPQHF.